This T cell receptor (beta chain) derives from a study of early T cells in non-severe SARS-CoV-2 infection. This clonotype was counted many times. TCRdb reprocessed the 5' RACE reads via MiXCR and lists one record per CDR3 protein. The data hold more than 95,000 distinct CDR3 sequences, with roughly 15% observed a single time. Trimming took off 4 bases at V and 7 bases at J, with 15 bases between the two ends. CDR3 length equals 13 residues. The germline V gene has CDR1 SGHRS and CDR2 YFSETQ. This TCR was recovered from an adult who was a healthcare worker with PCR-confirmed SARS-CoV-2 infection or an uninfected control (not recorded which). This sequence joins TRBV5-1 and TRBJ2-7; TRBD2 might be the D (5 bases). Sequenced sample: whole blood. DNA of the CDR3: TGCGCCAGCAGCCGGGTGGGCAGCGGAGAGCAGTACTTC. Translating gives CASSRVGSGEQYF.